This T cell receptor beta chain emerged from a study of blood T cell repertoires in COVID-19 (TCRdb year 2020). Some background on the complete study: Samples covering the acute and convalescent phases of COVID-19 were provided by collaborators in the United States, Italy and Spain. The material from the prospective study consisted of cDNA or gDNA derived from T cells, B-cell-depleted T cells, or PBMCs. Subjects who had been exposed to COVID-19, were actively infected with it, or had recovered from it provided the deeply sampled blood TCRbeta repertoires that made up the dataset. A freely available public database, intended as a resource for researchers studying the immune response to SARS-CoV-2, is where the repertoires were released. Samples were obtained from the ongoing ImmuneRACE study (first 160 participants) and from 950 to 1,500 subjects provided by 6 global collaborators. The sample metadata nearly always contained a de-identified subject ID, COVID-19 status, age in years and sex. Where available, HLA class I and class II types were taken from metadata supplied by the sample provider and were not determined by assay-based typing.

The immunoSEQ Assay, a bias-controlled multiplex PCR, was used to amplify TCRbeta CDR3 regions from genomic DNA. The original pipeline was this. The number of nucleated cells in each sample was estimated from the amplification of reference gene primers within the assay. To quantify the absolute abundance of each unique TCRbeta CDR3 rearrangement, sequence reads were collapsed and filtered. For each sample, productive Simpson clonality was calculated by taking the square root of Simpson's diversity index across productive rearrangements. Held by TCRdb, this immuneACCESS table contains in-frame sequences only and omits some clones. Under half of the omission traces to an unresolved V gene where checked; the cause of the rest is unknown. That table furnishes V, J and clone size, whereas the DNA furnished D and trimming. The table for this sample lists 250,000 to 300,000 clones; around 89% of them were counted only once. 0.9% to 1% of the sample comes from the top ten.

The CDR1 and CDR2 encoded by the germline V gene (reference sequence) are LNHNV and YYDKDF. V lost 5 bases and J lost 0 bases, and the count of bases not matched to a germline gene is 12. The CDR3 measures 18 amino acids from cysteine to phenylalanine. Solely the CDR3 DNA is kept, with 54 bases framed from the first base. A second Seattle source provided samples from volunteer blood donors who had recovered from COVID-19. Each collaborating institution followed its own protocols to collect whole blood in K2EDTA tubes. For TCRbeta analysis, collaborators shipped samples in one of three forms: frozen whole blood, isolated PBMCs, or DNA extracted from either of those sample types. Results and caveats for the whole study, not just this receptor: The quantity of clinical and demographic metadata differed by source and by participant and was supplied without curation.

Concerning this clone itself: Its antigen remains undetermined. No quality values exist for individual bases; no much larger clone is one base distant.

The sequence is built from TRBV15 and TRBJ2-7; TRBD2 aligns with 11 central bases. The sequenced material came from peripheral blood. The sequence came from a woman aged 40-49 years who had recovered from COVID-19. The DNA sequence reads TGTGCCACCAGCCGGGGGGGACTAGCGGCCCGAAGCTCCTACGAGCAGTACTTC. Translated, it reads CATSRGGLAARSSYEQYF.